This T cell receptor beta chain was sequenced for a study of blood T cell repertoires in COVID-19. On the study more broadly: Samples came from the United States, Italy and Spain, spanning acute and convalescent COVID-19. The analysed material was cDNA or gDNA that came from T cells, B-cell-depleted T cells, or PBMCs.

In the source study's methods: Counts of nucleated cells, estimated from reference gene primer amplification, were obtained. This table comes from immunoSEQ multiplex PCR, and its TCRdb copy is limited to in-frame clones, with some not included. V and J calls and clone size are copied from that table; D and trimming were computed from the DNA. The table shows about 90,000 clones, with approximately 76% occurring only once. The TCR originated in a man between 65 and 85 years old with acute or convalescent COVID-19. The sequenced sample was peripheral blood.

CDR3 sequence reads: CASSELVRSVNTEAFF. The DNA for the CDR3 is TGTGCCAGCAGTGAATTGGTTCGGAGCGTGAACACTGAAGCTTTCTTT. The chain couples TRBV6-1 to TRBJ1-1, with D uncertain. The germline V gene has CDR1 MNHNS and CDR2 SASEGT. Trimming cost V 2 bases and J 0 bases, with 13 bases left between them. This CDR3 spans 16 amino acids.